The clone carrying this T cell receptor (beta chain) was detected a few times. What it binds is not known. Germline and junction disagree at one end, which may indicate a read error. The study ran its PCR with 60 Vbeta and 13 Jbeta primers. Profiling relied on immunoSEQ multiplex PCR, and the TCRdb table lists in-frame clones only, not all of them. The sample has fewer than 200,000 clones; around 80% are singletons. The data derive from a study of cytomegalovirus exposure and HLA in healthy donors. On the study more broadly: Of all 370 or so donors who were genotyped, roughly 81% belonged to the Caucasian-associated ancestry cluster.

Study-level findings and limits: Most observed TCR sequences were rare, whereas some public TCRs were detected in many donors. In a later analysis, parvovirus B19, influenza, CMV and Epstein-Barr virus appeared linked to several top co-occurrence clusters. HLA-A and HLA-B allele assignments for most subjects were reportedly predicted accurately using TCR beta sequences.

Germline CDR1 reads SGHVS; CDR2 reads FNYEAQ. This CDR3 has 15 amino acids. The chain carries TRBV7-6 and TRBJ1-3, with a possible D match to TRBD1 (6 bases). This TCR was recovered from a woman aged 40 to 50 in good health and CMV-seronegative. Sequencing input: PBMCs. The CDR3 sequence: CASSLGRGAGNTIYF. The CDR3, as DNA: TGTGCCAGCAGTTTAGGCAGGGGTGCTGGAAACACCATATATTTT.